These 23 T cell receptor beta chains originate from one sample sequenced in a study of T cell repertoires in cytomegalovirus infection. MiXCR, run by TCRdb on the reads, gives a single entry per CDR3 protein. The sample lists about 97,000 distinct CDR3 sequences, 16% occurring once. Sequenced material: PBMCs. The receptors originated from a human donor in good health (CMV status not recorded). Some clones in this sample may be carry-over from other donors' samples.

This clonotype was picked up a small number of times. The V and J genes are TRBV30 and TRBJ1-2; D not certain. CDR1 GTSNPN and CDR2 SVGIG come from the germline V gene (reference sequence). This CDR3 has 13 amino acids. The ends were cut back, 3 bases at V and 2 bases at J, with 10 bases in the middle. CDR3 coding DNA: TGTGCCTGGAGACTAGAAAGGAACTATGGCTACACCTTC. Protein product: CAWRLERNYGYTF. The full variable domain, rest sourced from reference TRBV30 and TRBJ1-2, is SQTIHQWPATLVQPVGSPLSLECTVEGTSNPNLYWYRQAAGRGLQLLFYSVGIGQISSEVPQNLSASRPQDRQFILSSKKLLLSDSGFYLCAWRLERNYGYTFGSGTRLTVV.

CDR3 bases: TGCAGTGCCAGGACAGGCTTCATGAACACTGAAGCTTTCTTT. Its translation: CSARTGFMNTEAFF. The chain has TRBV20-1 and TRBJ1-1; TRBD1 aligns across 7 bases. Germline V CDR1 and CDR2: DFQATT, SNEGSKA (reference sequence). The CDR3 is 14 residues long. V was clipped by 6 bases and J by 0 bases; unmatched bases: 7.

This clonotype was picked up a small number of times. This rearrangement joins TRBV12-3 or TRBV12-4 to TRBJ2-1; D gene uncertain. The CDR3 has 13 residues. Trimming removed 2 bases at V and 2 bases at J, with 4 bases between. CDR3 nucleotide sequence: TGTGCCAGCAGTTTAAGGACCTACAATGAGCAGTTCTTC. Encoded protein: CASSLRTYNEQFF.

This clonotype showed up many times. The V gene is TRBV10-3, the J gene TRBJ1-5, with unresolved D. This CDR3 contains 15 residues. CDR1 is ENHRY, CDR2 SYGVKD, per germline. Between the trimmed V and J ends, which lost 2 bases and 0 bases, there was a span of 8 bases. CDR3 residues: CAISESGVSNQPQHF. CDR3 coding DNA: TGTGCCATCAGTGAGAGTGGCGTTAGCAATCAGCCCCAGCATTTT.

About this clonotype itself: A much more abundant neighbour one base away suggests this may be a read error. The chain couples TRBV6-6 to TRBJ2-2; D unresolved. This CDR3 is 15 amino acids long. With 6 bases removed from V and 3 bases from J, the gap between germline ends came to 14 bases. Per the germline V gene, CDR1 is MNHNY and CDR2 is SVGAGI (reference sequence). Here the CDR3 reads CASRRTPADTGELFF. Written as DNA, the CDR3 is TGTGCCAGCAGGCGGACCCCCGCCGACACCGGGGAGCTGTTTTTT.

This clonotype has a count of ten or more. The CDR3 DNA is TGTGCCAGCAGTACCCCCCAGCGGGGGGACTACAATGAGCAGTTCTTC. Amino acids: CASSTPQRGDYNEQFF. This chain joins TRBV28 and TRBJ2-1, with TRBD2 matching 9 bases. The ends lost 5 bases at V and 3 bases at J; junction bases unmatched: 8. The CDR3 sequence is 16 residues long. Germline V lookup: CDR1 MDHEN, CDR2 SYDVKM. The entire variable domain, with the rest obtained from reference TRBV28 and TRBJ2-1, is as follows: DVKVTQSSRYLVKRTGEKVFLECVQDMDHENMFWYRQDPGLGLRLIYFSYDVKMKEKGDIPEGYSVSREKKERFSLILESASTNQTSMYLCASSTPQRGDYNEQFFGPGTRLTVL.

This clonotype was counted many times. V gene TRBV28 combines with J gene TRBJ1-1; 9 bases match TRBD1. The V gene's germline CDR1 is MDHEN and CDR2 SYDVKM. The V segment lost 4 bases and the J segment 6 bases; nucleotides outside the gene matches: 6. The length of the CDR3 is 14 residues. The CDR3 nucleotides read TGTGCCAGCAGTTCGACAGGGGGTCGGGCTGAAGCTTTCTTT. This translates into CASSSTGGRAEAFF.

This clonotype was seen ten or more times. The V call is TRBV6-2 or TRBV6-3, the J call TRBJ2-7; D could derive from TRBD1 or TRBD2 (5 bases each). In germline, CDR1 is MNHEY, CDR2 SVGEGT. This CDR3 comprises 15 residues. The germline V and J ends were trimmed by 4 bases and 3 bases, with 16 bases remaining between them. The CDR3 reads CASSSRDPPDYEQYF. In DNA, the CDR3 is TGTGCCAGCAGTTCCCGGGACCCTCCCGACTACGAGCAGTACTTC.

The table lists this clonotype with a few counts. The V gene is TRBV20-1, the J gene TRBJ1-6; D not certain. Looked up from germline, CDR1 is DFQATT and CDR2 is SNEGSKA (reference sequence). V was shortened by 2 bases and J by 6 bases, with 17 bases between the two germline ends. This CDR3 spans 16 amino acids. The CDR3 sequence: CSARSDGPNINSPLHF. The DNA of the CDR3 is TGCAGTGCTAGAAGCGATGGTCCTAATATTAATTCACCCCTCCACTTT.

At least ten counts were recorded for this clonotype. This chain joins TRBV12-3 or TRBV12-4 and TRBJ2-2, with D possibly TRBD2 on 6 matching bases. CDR3 length equals 14 residues. Trimming shortened V by 5 bases and J by 5 bases, and 12 bases separated the two germline ends. CDR3 in DNA: TGTGCCAGCAGTCCGGGACTGAGAACCGGGGAGCTGTTTTTT. Translated: CASSPGLRTGELFF.

This clonotype was counted many times. This chain links TRBV6-2 or TRBV6-3 with TRBJ2-1; weak D call: TRBD1 (5 bases). The CDR3 has 13 amino acids. V lost 6 bases, J lost 7 bases, and 13 bases lay in between. Germline V gives CDR1 MNHEY, CDR2 SVGEGT. The CDR3 DNA follows: TGTGCCAGCAGCCCCATCACAGGAAATGAGCAGTTCTTC. Translating it yields CASSPITGNEQFF.

This clonotype was seen only a few times. This chain joins TRBV5-1 and TRBJ2-1; perhaps D is TRBD1 or TRBD2 (6 bases each). The CDR3 is 14 residues long. Per the germline V gene, CDR1 is SGHRS and CDR2 is YFSETQ. V lost 1 base and J 2 bases, leaving 7 bases between the germline ends. The CDR3 DNA reads TGCGCCAGCAGCTTGAGGGGGGCCTACAATGAGCAGTTCTTC. This encodes CASSLRGAYNEQFF.

This clonotype was found many times. The gene calls are TRBV7-2 and TRBJ2-1; 9 bases agree with TRBD2. V was pared by 3 bases and J by 5 bases, with 2 bases of the junction left unmatched. The germline CDR1 and CDR2 sequences are SGHTA and FQGNSA. There are 14 residues in the CDR3. The CDR3 sequence: CASSFERGDNEQFF. The DNA for the CDR3 is TGTGCCAGCAGCTTTGAGCGGGGGGACAATGAGCAGTTCTTC.

To note about this clonotype: With a much larger clone just one base away, this may be a read error. V gene TRBV7-2 combines with J gene TRBJ2-1, with D maybe TRBD1 (6 bases). CDR1 and CDR2 (germline): SGHTA, FQGNSA. The length of the CDR3 is 15 residues. CDR3 nucleotides: TGTGCCAGCCGCTTTAGGGGGAACTCCTACAATGAGCAGTTCTTC. Protein: CASRFRGNSYNEQFF.

This clonotype was recorded many times. The J gene is TRBJ2-5, the V gene TRBV19; D unclear. The V gene's germline CDR1 is LNHDA and CDR2 SQIVND (reference sequence). Trimming removed 3 bases at V and 0 bases at J, with 2 bases between. This CDR3 has 12 residues. In DNA form, the CDR3 reads TGTGCCAGTAGTATCGACCAAGAGACCCAGTACTTC. Its translation is CASSIDQETQYF.

This clonotype was recorded many times. The chain recombines TRBV7-2 with TRBJ1-4; D not resolved. The V gene lost 6 bases and the J gene lost 10 bases, with 9 bases spanning the gap. The CDR3 totals 11 residues. Germline assignment: CDR1 SGHTA and CDR2 FQGNSA. DNA for the CDR3: TGTGCCAGCAGTTCTAAGGGAAAACTGTTTTTT. As protein: CASSSKGKLFF.

The chain carries TRBV7-9 and TRBJ1-1; 10 positions match TRBD1. The CDR3 covers 17 residues. J lost 1 base, V lost 2 bases, and 7 bases had no gene match. The germline V gene has CDR1 SEHNR and CDR2 FQNEAQ (reference sequence). This chain's CDR3 is CASSLFPDRGENTEAFF. Here the CDR3 DNA reads TGTGCCAGCAGCTTATTTCCGGACAGGGGGGAGAACACTGAAGCTTTCTTT.

This clonotype was seen ten or more times. V and J are TRBV7-2 and TRBJ1-1; no reliable D call. Germline assignment: CDR1 SGHTA and CDR2 FQGNSA. The CDR3 spans 13 residues. V was shortened by 5 bases and J by 1 base, with 8 bases between the two germline ends. CDR3 protein: CASSDPGNTEAFF. DNA of the CDR3: TGTGCCAGCAGCGACCCAGGGAACACTGAAGCTTTCTTT.

The chain uses TRBV7-9 and TRBJ2-7; 8 nucleotides agree with TRBD1. The V and J ends lost 5 bases and 7 bases, in that order; junction bases with no gene match: 13. The CDR3 loop spans 15 amino acids. Germline V gene sequence: CDR1 SEHNR, CDR2 FQNEAQ (reference sequence). The CDR3 nucleotides are TGTGCCAGCAGCCTGATTACAGGGGGTGAGAGAGAGCAGTACTTC. Translating it yields CASSLITGGEREQYF.

There are many counts of this clonotype. V and J are TRBV4-2 and TRBJ2-5, with D uncertain. V gave up 1 base and J gave up 2 bases, with 8 bases separating them. The CDR3 totals 14 residues. From germline, CDR1 is LGHNA and CDR2 YNFKEQ. CDR3 protein: CASSQVGLQETQYF. The CDR3 DNA follows: TGTGCCAGCAGCCAAGTAGGGTTACAAGAGACCCAGTACTTC.

This clonotype was seen at least ten times. The chain recombines TRBV7-6 with TRBJ1-2; D gene unclear. The germline V and J ends were trimmed by 3 bases and 3 bases, with 11 bases remaining between them. CDR1 and CDR2 (germline): SGHVS, FNYEAQ. This CDR3 has 14 residues. The CDR3: CASSFKPIDYGYTF. CDR3 nucleotides: TGTGCCAGCAGCTTTAAACCCATCGACTATGGCTACACCTTC.

This rearrangement joins TRBV10-3 to TRBJ1-1; perhaps TRBD1 as D (6 bases). Germline V CDR1 and CDR2: ENHRY, SYGVKD. Deletions cut 3 bases from V and 5 bases from J, with 13 bases between. This CDR3 spans 14 amino acids. The chain's CDR3 is CAISDRGAMTEAFF. CDR3 DNA: TGTGCCATCAGTGATCGGGGGGCTATGACTGAAGCTTTCTTT.

The V gene is TRBV5-1, the J gene TRBJ1-3; TRBD1 might be the D (6 bases). Between the trimmed V and J ends, which lost 7 bases and 2 bases, there was a span of 13 bases. Germline V lookup: CDR1 SGHRS, CDR2 YFSETQ. The CDR3 runs 14 residues. The DNA for the CDR3 is TGCGCCAGCTCGGACAGCTCCCCTGGAAACACCATATATTTT. Residues: CASSDSSPGNTIYF.